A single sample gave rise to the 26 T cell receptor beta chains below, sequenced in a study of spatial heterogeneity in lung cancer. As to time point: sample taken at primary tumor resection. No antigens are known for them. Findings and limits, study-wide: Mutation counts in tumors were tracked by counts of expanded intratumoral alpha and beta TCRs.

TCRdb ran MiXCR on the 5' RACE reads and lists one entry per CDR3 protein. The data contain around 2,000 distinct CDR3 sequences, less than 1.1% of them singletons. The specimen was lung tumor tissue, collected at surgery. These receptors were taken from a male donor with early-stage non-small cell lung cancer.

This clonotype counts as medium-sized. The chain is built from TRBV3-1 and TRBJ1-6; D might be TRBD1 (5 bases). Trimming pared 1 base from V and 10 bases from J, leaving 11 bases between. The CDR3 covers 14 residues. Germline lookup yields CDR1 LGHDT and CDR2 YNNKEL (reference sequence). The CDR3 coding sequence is TGTGCCAGCAGCCAAGGGGGGTTCGGGTCACCCCTCCACTTT. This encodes CASSQGGFGSPLHF.

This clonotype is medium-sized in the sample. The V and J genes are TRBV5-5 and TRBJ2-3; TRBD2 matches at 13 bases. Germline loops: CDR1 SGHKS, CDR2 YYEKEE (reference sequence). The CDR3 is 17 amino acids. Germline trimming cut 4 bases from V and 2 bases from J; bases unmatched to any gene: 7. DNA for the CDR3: TGTGCCAGCAGCCTCCGACTAGCGGGGGGCCCCACAGATACGCAGTATTTT. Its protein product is CASSLRLAGGPTDTQYF.

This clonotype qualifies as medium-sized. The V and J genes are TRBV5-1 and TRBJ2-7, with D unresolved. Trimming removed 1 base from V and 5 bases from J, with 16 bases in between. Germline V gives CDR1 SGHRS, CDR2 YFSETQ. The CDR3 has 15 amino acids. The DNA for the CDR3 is TGCGCCAGCAGCTTGTCGGCCCGAGTGGTCGACGAGCAGTACTTC. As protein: CASSLSARVVDEQYF.

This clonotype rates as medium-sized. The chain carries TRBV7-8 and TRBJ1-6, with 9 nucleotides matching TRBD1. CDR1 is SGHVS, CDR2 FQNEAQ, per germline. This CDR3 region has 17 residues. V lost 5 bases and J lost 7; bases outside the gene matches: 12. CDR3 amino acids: CASSLWTGEVENSPLHF. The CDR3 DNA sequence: TGTGCCAGCAGCCTATGGACAGGGGAGGTAGAAAATTCACCCCTCCACTTT.

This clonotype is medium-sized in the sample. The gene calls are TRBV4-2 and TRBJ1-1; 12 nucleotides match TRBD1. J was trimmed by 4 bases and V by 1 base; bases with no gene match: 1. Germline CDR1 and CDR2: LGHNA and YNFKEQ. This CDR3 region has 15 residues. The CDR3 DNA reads TGTGCCAGCAGCCAAGGGGGACAGGGGGCCACTGAAGCTTTCTTT. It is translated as CASSQGGQGATEAFF.

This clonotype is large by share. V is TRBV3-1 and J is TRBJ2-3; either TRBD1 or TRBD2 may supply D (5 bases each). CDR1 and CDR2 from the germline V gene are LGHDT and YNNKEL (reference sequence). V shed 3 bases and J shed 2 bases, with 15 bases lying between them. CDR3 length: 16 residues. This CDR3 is CASSQVRGDATDTQYF. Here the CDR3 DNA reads TGTGCCAGCAGCCAGGTTAGGGGAGATGCCACAGATACGCAGTATTTT.

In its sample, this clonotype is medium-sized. This CDR3 is CASSDREWADTQYF. CDR3 coding DNA: TGTGCCAGCAGTGACAGGGAATGGGCAGATACGCAGTATTTT. The rearrangement joins TRBV2 to TRBJ2-3; D is possibly TRBD1 (5 bases). Germline V gene sequence: CDR1 SNHLY, CDR2 FYNNEI. The CDR3 loop spans 14 amino acids. V lost 3 bases and J lost 4, with 11 bases in between.

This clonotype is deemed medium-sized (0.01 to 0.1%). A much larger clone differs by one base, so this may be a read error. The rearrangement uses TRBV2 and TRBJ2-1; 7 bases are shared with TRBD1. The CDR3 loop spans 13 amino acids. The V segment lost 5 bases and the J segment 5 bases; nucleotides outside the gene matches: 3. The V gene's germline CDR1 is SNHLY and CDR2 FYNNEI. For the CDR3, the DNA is TGTGCCAGCAGTCGGGACAGCGACAATGAGCAGTTCTTC. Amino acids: CASSRDSDNEQFF.

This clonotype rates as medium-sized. The CDR3 nucleotides read TGCGCCAGCAGTGAGTCTTTCCGGGACGAAAGCACAGATACGCAGTATTTT. This encodes CASSESFRDESTDTQYF. The chain links TRBV10-1 to TRBJ2-3; D could derive from TRBD1 or TRBD2 (5 bases each). This CDR3 is 17 amino acids long. CDR1 and CDR2 from the germline V gene are WNHNN and SYGVQD (reference sequence). V gave up 0 bases and J gave up 0 bases, with 13 bases separating them.

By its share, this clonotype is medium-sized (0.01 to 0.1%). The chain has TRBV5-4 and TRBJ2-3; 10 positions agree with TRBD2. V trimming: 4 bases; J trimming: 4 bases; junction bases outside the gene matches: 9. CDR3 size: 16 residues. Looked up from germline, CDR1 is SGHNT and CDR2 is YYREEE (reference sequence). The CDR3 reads CASSAGAGGRADTQYF. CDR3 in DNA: TGTGCCAGCAGCGCTGGAGCGGGAGGGAGGGCAGATACGCAGTATTTT.

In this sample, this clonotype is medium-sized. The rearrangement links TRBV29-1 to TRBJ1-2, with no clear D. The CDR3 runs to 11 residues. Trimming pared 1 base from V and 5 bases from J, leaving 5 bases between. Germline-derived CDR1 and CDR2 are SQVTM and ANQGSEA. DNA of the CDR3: TGCAGCGTTGAAGGAGATTATGGCTACACCTTC. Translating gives CSVEGDYGYTF. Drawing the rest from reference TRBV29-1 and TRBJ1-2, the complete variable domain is SAVISQKPSRDICQRGTSLTIQCQVDSQVTMMFWYRQQPGQSLTLIATANQGSEATYESGFVIDKFPISRPNLTFSTLTVSNMSPEDSSIYLCSVEGDYGYTFGSGTRLTVV.

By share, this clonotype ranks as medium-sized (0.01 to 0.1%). CDR3 in amino acids: CASSLLGGGQPQHF. The CDR3 DNA reads TGTGCCAGCAGTTTACTCGGGGGAGGCCAGCCCCAGCATTTT. The chain uses TRBV12-3 or TRBV12-4 and TRBJ1-5; D is possibly TRBD1 (5 bases). V dropped 2 bases and J dropped 7 bases, with 12 bases sitting between them. The CDR3 has 14 residues.

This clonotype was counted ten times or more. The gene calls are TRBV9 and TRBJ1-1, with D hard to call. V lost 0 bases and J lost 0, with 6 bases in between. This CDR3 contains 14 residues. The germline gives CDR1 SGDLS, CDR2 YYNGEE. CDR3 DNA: TGTGCCAGCAGCGTAGTAGGTATGAACACTGAAGCTTTCTTT. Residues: CASSVVGMNTEAFF.

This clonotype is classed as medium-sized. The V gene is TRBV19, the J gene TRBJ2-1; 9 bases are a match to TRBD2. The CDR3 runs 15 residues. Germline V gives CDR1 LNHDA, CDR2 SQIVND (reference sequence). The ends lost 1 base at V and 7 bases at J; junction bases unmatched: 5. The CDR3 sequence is CASSIGGGGANEQFF. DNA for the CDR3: TGTGCCAGTAGTATAGGAGGCGGGGGGGCGAATGAGCAGTTCTTC. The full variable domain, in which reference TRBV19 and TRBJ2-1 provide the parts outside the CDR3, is DGGITQSPKYLFRKEGQNVTLSCEQNLNHDAMYWYRQDPGQGLRLIYYSQIVNDFQKGDIAEGYSVSREKKESFPLTVTSAQKNPTAFYLCASSIGGGGANEQFFGPGTRLTVL.

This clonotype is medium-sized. CDR3 DNA sequence: TGTGCCTGGAAACTTACAGGGGCGCTCTATGGCTACACCTTC. It encodes CAWKLTGALYGYTF. The J gene is TRBJ1-2, the V gene TRBV30, with 7 bases fitting TRBD1. J lost 4 bases, V lost 4 bases, and 9 bases had no gene match. Germline CDR1 and CDR2: GTSNPN and SVGIG (reference sequence). This CDR3 is built from 14 residues.

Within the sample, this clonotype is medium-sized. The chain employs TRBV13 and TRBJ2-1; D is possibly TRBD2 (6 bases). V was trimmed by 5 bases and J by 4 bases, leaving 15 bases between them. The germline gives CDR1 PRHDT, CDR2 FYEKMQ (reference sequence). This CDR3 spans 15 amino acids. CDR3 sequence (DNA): TGTGCCAGCAGCCTCCTAGCGACCCTTTACAATGAGCAGTTCTTC. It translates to CASSLLATLYNEQFF.

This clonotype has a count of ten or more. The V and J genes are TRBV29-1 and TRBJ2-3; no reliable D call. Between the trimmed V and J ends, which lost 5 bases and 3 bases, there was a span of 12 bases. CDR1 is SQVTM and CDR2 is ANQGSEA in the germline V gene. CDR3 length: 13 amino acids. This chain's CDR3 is CSVSPAGTDTQYF. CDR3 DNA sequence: TGCAGCGTTTCCCCGGCCGGAACAGATACGCAGTATTTT.

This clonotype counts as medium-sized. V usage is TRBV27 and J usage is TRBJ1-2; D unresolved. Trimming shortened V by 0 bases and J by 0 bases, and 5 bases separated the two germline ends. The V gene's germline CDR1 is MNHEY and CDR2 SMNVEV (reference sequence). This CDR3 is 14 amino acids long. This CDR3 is CASSLSMTNYGYTF. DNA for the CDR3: TGTGCCAGCAGTTTATCGATGACTAACTATGGCTACACCTTC.

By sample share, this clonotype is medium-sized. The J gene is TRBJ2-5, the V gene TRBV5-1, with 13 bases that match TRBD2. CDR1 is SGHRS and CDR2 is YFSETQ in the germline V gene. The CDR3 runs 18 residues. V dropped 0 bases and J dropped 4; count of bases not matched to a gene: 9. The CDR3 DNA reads TGCGCCAGCAGCTTGGCCGAGCGGACTAGCGGGAGAGGAGAGACCCAGTACTTC. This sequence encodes CASSLAERTSGRGETQYF.

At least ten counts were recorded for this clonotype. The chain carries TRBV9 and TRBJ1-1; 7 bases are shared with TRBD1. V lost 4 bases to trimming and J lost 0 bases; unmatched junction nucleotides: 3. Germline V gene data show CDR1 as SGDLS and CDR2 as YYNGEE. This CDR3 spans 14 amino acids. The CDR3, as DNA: TGTGCCAGCAGCCCGGGACAGATGAACACTGAAGCTTTCTTT. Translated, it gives CASSPGQMNTEAFF.

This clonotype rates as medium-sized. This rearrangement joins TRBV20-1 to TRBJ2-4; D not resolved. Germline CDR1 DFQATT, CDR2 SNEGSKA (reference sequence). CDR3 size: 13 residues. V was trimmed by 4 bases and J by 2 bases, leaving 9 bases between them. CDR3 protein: CSATYTSKNIQYF. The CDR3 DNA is TGCAGTGCTACTTACACATCCAAAAACATTCAGTACTTC.

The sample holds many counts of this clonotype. The CDR3 DNA sequence: TGTGCCAGCAGTGAAGTGGGGGTCCCTGATTCACCCCTCCACTTT. Translated, it gives CASSEVGVPDSPLHF. The chain combines TRBV2 with TRBJ1-6, with TRBD1 as a possible D gene (5 bases). CDR3 size: 15 residues. V dropped 1 base and J dropped 8 bases, with 12 bases sitting between them. Germline lookup yields CDR1 SNHLY and CDR2 FYNNEI.

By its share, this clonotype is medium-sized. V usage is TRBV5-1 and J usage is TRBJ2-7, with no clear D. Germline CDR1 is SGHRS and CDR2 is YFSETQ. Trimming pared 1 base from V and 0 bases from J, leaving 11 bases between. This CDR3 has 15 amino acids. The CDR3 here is CASSLIGSLSYEQYF. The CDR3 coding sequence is TGCGCCAGCAGCTTGATAGGTTCCCTCTCCTACGAGCAGTACTTC.

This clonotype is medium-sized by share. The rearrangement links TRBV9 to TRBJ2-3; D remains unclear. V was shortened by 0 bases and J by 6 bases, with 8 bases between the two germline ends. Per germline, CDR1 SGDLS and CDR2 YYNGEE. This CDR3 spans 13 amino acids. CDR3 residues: CASSVGGSDTQYF. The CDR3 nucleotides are TGTGCCAGCAGCGTAGGGGGATCGGATACGCAGTATTTT.

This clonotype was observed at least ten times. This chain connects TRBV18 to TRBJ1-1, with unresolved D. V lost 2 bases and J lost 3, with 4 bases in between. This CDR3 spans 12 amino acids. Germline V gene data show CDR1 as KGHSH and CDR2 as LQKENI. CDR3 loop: CASSPGDTEAFF. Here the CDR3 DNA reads TGTGCCAGCTCACCAGGGGACACTGAAGCTTTCTTT.

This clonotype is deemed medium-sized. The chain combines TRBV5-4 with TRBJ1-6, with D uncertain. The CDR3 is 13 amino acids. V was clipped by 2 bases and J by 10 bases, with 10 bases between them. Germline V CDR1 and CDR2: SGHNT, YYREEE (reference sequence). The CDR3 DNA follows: TGTGCCAGCAGCTTTGGGGTTGAATCACCCCTCCACTTT. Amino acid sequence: CASSFGVESPLHF.